The 8 T cell receptor beta chains listed next were all sequenced from one sample in a study of neoadjuvant nivolumab and ipilimumab in lung cancer. Sequencing used immunoSEQ multiplex PCR; TCRdb keeps in-frame clones, though not all of them. Of roughly 13,000 clones in the sample, approximately 94% were seen once. Sequences were derived from peripheral blood, sampled after neoadjuvant nivolumab, alone or with ipilimumab, at or shortly before surgery. The source of these receptors is an adult with non-small cell lung cancer.

The chain employs TRBV7-9 and TRBJ2-4; 9 nucleotides line up with TRBD1. The CDR3 consists of 14 residues. Germline trimming cut 5 bases from V and 8 bases from J; bases unmatched to any gene: 7. CDR1 and CDR2 from the germline V gene are SEHNR and FQNEAQ (reference sequence). CDR3 coding DNA: TGTGCCAGCAGCATACAGGGGGCGGGGGACATTCAGTACTTC. It is translated as CASSIQGAGDIQYF.

The V call is TRBV7-9, the J call TRBJ2-3; D perhaps matches TRBD2 (6 bases). Germline CDR1 and CDR2: SEHNR and FQNEAQ (reference sequence). CDR3 length equals 13 residues. Deletions cut 8 bases from V and 0 bases from J, with 9 bases between. The CDR3 DNA sequence: TGTGCCAGCCGCAGCGGGAGCACAGATACGCAGTATTTT. It codes for CASRSGSTDTQYF. Full variable domain (missing parts from reference TRBV7-9 and TRBJ2-3): DTGVSQNPRHKITKRGQNVTFRCDPISEHNRLYWYRQTLGQGPEFLTYFQNEAQLEKSRLLSDRFSAERPKGSFSTLEIQRTEQGDSAMYLCASRSGSTDTQYFGPGTRLTVL.

The J gene is TRBJ2-2, the V gene TRBV7-2, with D perhaps matching TRBD1 (6 bases). V lost 5 bases to trimming and J lost 6 bases, with 10 bases between them. CDR1 is SGHTA, CDR2 FQGNSA, per germline. This CDR3 is 13 amino acids long. The CDR3 here is CASSVTGPGELFF. As DNA, the CDR3 is TGTGCCAGCAGCGTAACAGGGCCCGGGGAGCTGTTTTTT.

This clone was seen a single time. The chain couples TRBV27 to TRBJ2-7, with unresolved D. Germline-derived CDR1 and CDR2 are MNHEY and SMNVEV (reference sequence). The CDR3 contains 14 residues. The V end was cut by 3 bases, the J end by 3 bases, with 12 bases between. The CDR3 reads CASSFLYSDYEQYF. CDR3 sequence (DNA): TGTGCCAGCAGTTTTTTGTACAGCGACTACGAGCAGTACTTC.

The rearrangement uses TRBV27 and TRBJ2-7; TRBD1 agrees at 8 bases. V trimming: 6 bases; J trimming: 4 bases; junction bases outside the gene matches: 14. CDR1 is MNHEY and CDR2 is SMNVEV in the germline V gene (reference sequence). The CDR3 is 16 residues long. This CDR3 is CASSLTRQGFLYEQYF. The DNA for the CDR3 is TGTGCCAGCAGCCTCACTAGACAGGGGTTTTTGTACGAGCAGTACTTC.

This clone is a singleton in its sample. The chain recombines TRBV6-1 with TRBJ2-1; tentative D call: TRBD2 (6 bases). Trimming cost V 7 bases and J 4 bases, with 17 bases left between them. Germline V gene data show CDR1 as MNHNS and CDR2 as SASEGT. This CDR3 is built from 15 residues. The CDR3 bases are TGTGCCAGCAAGCCGGTTGGGACTCTATACAATGAGCAGTTCTTC. Its protein product is CASKPVGTLYNEQFF.

The CDR3 here is CASRGGQETQYF. As DNA, the CDR3 is TGTGCCAGCAGGGGGGGTCAAGAGACCCAGTACTTC. The chain links TRBV6-6 to TRBJ2-5; tentative D call: TRBD2 (6 bases). The CDR3 contains 12 residues. Germline V CDR1 and CDR2: MNHNY, SVGAGI (reference sequence). V was cut by 6 bases and J by 2 bases, with 7 bases left in between.

This sequence joins TRBV4-1 and TRBJ2-1; 11 bases are a match to TRBD1. Germline assignment: CDR1 MGHRA and CDR2 YSYEKL. The CDR3 loop spans 15 amino acids. Trimming took 4 bases from V and 3 from J; bases not matched to a gene: 2. CDR3 protein: CASSRGQGGYNEQFF. The CDR3, as DNA: TGCGCCAGCAGCCGGGGACAGGGGGGCTACAATGAGCAGTTCTTC.